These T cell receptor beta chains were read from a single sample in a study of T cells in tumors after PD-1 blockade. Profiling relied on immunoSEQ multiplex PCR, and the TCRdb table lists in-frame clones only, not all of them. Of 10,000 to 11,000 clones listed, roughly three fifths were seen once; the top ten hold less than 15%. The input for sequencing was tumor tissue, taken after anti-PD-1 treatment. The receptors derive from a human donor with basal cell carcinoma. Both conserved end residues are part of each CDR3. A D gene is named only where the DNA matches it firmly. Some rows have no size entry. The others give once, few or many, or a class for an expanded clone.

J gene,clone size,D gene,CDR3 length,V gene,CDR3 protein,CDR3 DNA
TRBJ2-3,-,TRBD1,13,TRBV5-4,CASTSTGADTQYF,TGTGCCAGCACCTCTACAGGGGCAGATACGCAGTATTTT
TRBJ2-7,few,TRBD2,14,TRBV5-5,CASSLNPAGYEQYF,TGTGCCAGCAGCTTGAATCCAGCGGGGTACGAGCAGTACTTC
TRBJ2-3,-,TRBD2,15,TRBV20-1,CSASYTSAPTDTQYF,TGCAGTGCTAGTTATACTAGCGCCCCCACAGATACGCAGTATTTT
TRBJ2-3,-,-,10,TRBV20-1,CSAGLDTQYF,TGCAGTGCTGGGCTGGATACGCAGTATTTT
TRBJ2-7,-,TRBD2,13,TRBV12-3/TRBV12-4,CASSPSSGYEQYF,TGTGCCAGCAGTCCCTCTAGCGGCTACGAGCAGTACTTC
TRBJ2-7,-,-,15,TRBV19,CASSIGSGHGYEQYF,TGTGCCAGTAGTATCGGAAGCGGTCATGGTTACGAGCAGTACTTC
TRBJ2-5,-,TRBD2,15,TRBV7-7,CASSLTGTSGTAQYF,TGTGCTAGCAGCTTAACCGGGACTAGCGGGACGGCCCAGTACTTC
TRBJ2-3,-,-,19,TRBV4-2,CASSQDVSGTVEGTDTQYF,TGTGCCAGCAGCCAAGATGTGAGCGGGACAGTTGAAGGCACAGATACGCAGTATTTT
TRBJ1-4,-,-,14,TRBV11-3,CASRGGLENEKLFF,TGTGCCAGCAGGGGTGGATTGGAGAATGAAAAACTGTTTTTT
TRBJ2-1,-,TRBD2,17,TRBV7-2,CASSTGGSGASYNEQFF,TGTGCCAGCAGTACCGGGGGGAGCGGGGCCTCCTACAATGAGCAGTTCTTC
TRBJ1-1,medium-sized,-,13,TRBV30,CAWSARANTEAFF,TGTGCCTGGAGTGCGAGGGCGAACACTGAAGCTTTCTTT
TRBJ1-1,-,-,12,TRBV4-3,CASSQDAGTAFF,TGCGCCAGCAGCCAAGACGCAGGGACAGCTTTCTTT
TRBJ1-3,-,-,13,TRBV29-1,CSVYGGSGNTIYF,TGCAGCGTTTATGGGGGCTCTGGAAACACCATATATTTT
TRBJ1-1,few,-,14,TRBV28,CASSLWVRGTEAFF,TGTGCCAGCAGTTTATGGGTCAGGGGAACTGAAGCTTTCTTT
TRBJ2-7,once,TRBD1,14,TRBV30,CAWKPGTGTYEQYF,TGTGCCTGGAAACCCGGGACAGGGACCTACGAGCAGTACTTC
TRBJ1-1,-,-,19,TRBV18,CASSPSPPMVGGRPPEAFF,TGTGCCAGCTCACCGAGTCCCCCGATGGTAGGGGGGCGTCCCCCTGAAGCTTTCTTT
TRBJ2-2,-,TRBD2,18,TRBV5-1,CASSRRLAGGMNTGELFF,TGCGCCAGCAGCCGCAGACTCGCGGGGGGGATGAACACCGGGGAGCTGTTTTTT
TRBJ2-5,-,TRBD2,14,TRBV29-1,CSAMRGAGQETQYF,TGCAGCGCCATGCGGGGGGCAGGCCAAGAGACCCAGTACTTC
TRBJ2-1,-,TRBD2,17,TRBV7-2,CASSATPGLSSYNEQFF,TGTGCCAGCAGCGCAACCCCGGGACTAAGTAGTTACAATGAGCAGTTCTTC
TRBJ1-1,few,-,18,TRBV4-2,CASSQMKLRDPMNTEAFF,TGTGCCAGCAGCCAGATGAAGTTAAGGGACCCCATGAACACTGAAGCTTTCTTT
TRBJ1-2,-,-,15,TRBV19,CASSIAAGSNYGYTF,TGTGCCAGTAGTATAGCAGCAGGGTCTAACTATGGCTACACCTTC
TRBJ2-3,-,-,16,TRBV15,CATSRRGGSGTDTQYF,TGTGCCACCAGCAGAAGAGGGGGGTCGGGCACAGATACGCAGTATTTT
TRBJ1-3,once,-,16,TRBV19,CASSIGVSLSGNTIYF,TGTGCCAGTAGTATCGGTGTGTCCCTCTCTGGAAACACCATATATTTT
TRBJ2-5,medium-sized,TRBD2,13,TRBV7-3,CASSRGGQETQYF,TGTGCCAGCAGTCGCGGGGGCCAAGAGACCCAGTACTTC
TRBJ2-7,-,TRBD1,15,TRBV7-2,CASSLGGTGGYEQYF,TGTGCCAGCAGCTTAGGCGGGACAGGGGGGTACGAGCAGTACTTC
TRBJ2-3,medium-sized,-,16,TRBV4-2,CASSRTTSGSTDTQYF,TGTGCCAGCAGCCGAACGACCAGCGGAAGCACAGATACGCAGTATTTT
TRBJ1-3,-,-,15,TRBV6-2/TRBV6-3,CASSRGTSSGNTIYF,TGTGCCAGCAGCCGAGGGACAAGCTCTGGAAACACCATATATTTT
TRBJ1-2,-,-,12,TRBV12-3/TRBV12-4,CASSPIGKGYTF,TGTGCCAGCAGCCCTATCGGGAAAGGCTACACCTTC
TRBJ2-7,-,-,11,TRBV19,CASSTPGLQYF,TGTGCCAGTAGTACCCCCGGGCTGCAGTACTTC
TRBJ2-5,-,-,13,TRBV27,CASSFGVGETQYF,TGTGCCAGCAGTTTTGGGGTGGGAGAGACCCAGTACTTC
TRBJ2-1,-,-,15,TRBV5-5,CASSPGLSTYNEQFF,TGTGCCAGCAGCCCGGGACTGTCCACCTACAATGAGCAGTTCTTC
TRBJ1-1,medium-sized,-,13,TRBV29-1,CSGGAQANTEAFF,TGCAGCGGGGGGGCCCAGGCCAACACTGAAGCTTTCTTT
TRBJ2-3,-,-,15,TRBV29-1,CSVEDRKWGTDTQYF,TGCAGCGTTGAGGACAGAAAGTGGGGGACAGATACGCAGTATTTT
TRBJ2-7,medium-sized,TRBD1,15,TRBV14,CASSRGQGSGYEQYF,TGTGCCAGCAGCCGAGGACAGGGGAGTGGGTACGAGCAGTACTTC
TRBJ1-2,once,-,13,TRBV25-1,CASSAGDGDGYTF,TGTGCCAGCAGTGCCGGTGACGGAGACGGCTACACCTTC
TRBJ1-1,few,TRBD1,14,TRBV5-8,CASSLGTGRTEAFF,TGTGCCAGCAGCTTGGGGACAGGGCGCACTGAAGCTTTCTTT
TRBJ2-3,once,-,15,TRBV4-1,CASSQVGLVPDTQYF,TGCGCCAGCAGCCAAGTGGGTTTGGTCCCAGATACGCAGTATTTT
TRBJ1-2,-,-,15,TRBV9,CASSVDVGPLGGYTF,TGTGCCAGCAGCGTAGATGTGGGGCCCCTAGGTGGCTACACCTTC
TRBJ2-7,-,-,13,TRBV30,CAWSRGGDYEQYF,TGTGCCTGGAGCAGGGGGGGGGACTACGAGCAGTACTTC